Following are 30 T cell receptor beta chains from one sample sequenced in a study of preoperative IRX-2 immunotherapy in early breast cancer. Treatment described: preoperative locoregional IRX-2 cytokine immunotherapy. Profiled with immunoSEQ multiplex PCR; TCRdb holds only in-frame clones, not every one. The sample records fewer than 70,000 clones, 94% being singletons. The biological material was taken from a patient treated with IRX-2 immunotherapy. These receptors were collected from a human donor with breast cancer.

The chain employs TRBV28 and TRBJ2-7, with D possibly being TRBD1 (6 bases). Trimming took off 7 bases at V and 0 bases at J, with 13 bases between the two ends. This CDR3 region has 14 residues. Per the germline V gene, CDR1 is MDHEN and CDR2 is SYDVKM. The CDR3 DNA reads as TGTGCCAGCACCCGGACAGTAAGCTCCTACGAGCAGTACTTC. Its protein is CASTRTVSSYEQYF.

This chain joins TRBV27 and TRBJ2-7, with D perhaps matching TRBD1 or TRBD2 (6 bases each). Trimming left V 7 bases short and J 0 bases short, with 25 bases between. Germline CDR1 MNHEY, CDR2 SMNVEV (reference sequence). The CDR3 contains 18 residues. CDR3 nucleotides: TGTGCCAGCACCTTCCGGGGTAAAACAGGGAGGAGCTCCTACGAGCAGTACTTC. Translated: CASTFRGKTGRSSYEQYF.

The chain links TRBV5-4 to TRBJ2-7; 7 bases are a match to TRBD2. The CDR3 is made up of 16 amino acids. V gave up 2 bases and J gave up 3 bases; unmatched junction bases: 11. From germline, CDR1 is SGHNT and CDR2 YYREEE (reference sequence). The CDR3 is CASSFATQRELYEQYF. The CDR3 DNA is TGTGCCAGCAGCTTTGCGACTCAGCGGGAACTCTACGAGCAGTACTTC.

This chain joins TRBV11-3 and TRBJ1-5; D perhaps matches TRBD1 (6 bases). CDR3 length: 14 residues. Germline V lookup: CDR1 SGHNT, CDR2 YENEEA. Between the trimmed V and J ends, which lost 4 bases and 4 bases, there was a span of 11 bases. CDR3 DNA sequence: TGTGCCAGCAGCTCGACAGGTGGTAATCAGCCCCAGCATTTT. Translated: CASSSTGGNQPQHF.

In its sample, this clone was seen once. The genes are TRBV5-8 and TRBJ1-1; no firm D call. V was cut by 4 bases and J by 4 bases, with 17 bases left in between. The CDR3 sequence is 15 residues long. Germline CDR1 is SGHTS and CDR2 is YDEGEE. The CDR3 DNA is TGTGCCAGCAGCCCTACAGCCGTCGTAGGCACTGAAGCTTTCTTT. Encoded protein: CASSPTAVVGTEAFF.

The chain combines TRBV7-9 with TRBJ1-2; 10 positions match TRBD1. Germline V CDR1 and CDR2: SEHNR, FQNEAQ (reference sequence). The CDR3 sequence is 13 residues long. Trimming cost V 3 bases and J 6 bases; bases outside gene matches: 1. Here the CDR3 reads CASSFGQGDGYTF. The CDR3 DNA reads TGTGCCAGCAGCTTTGGACAGGGGGATGGCTACACCTTC.

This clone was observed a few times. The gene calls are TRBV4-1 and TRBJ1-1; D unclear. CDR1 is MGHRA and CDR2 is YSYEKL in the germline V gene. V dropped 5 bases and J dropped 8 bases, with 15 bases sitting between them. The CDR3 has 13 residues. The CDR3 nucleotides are TGCGCCAGCAGCTCCCACGGGCGCGGAGAAGCTTTCTTT. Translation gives CASSSHGRGEAFF.

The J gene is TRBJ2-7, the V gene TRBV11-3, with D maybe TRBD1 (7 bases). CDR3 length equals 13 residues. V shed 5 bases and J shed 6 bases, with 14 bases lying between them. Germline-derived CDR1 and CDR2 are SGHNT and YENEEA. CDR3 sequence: CASSDLQGGEQYF. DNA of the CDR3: TGTGCCAGCAGCGATCTCCAGGGGGGCGAGCAGTACTTC.

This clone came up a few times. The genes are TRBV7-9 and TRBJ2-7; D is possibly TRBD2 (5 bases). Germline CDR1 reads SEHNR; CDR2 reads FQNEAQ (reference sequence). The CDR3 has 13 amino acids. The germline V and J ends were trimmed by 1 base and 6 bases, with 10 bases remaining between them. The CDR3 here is CASSLEVLGEQYF. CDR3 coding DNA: TGTGCCAGCAGCTTAGAGGTACTAGGCGAGCAGTACTTC.

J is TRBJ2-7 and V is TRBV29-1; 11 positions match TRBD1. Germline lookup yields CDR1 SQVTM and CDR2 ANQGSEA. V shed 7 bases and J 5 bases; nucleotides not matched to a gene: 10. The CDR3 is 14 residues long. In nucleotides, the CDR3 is TGCAGCGCCACGGGGTTGGGACAGGGGGACGAGCAGTACTTC. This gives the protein CSATGLGQGDEQYF.

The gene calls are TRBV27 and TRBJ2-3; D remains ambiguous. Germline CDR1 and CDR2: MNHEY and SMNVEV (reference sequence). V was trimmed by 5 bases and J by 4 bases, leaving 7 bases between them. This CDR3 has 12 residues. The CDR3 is CASSTRPDTQYF. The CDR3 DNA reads TGTGCCAGCAGTACCCGGCCAGATACGCAGTATTTT.

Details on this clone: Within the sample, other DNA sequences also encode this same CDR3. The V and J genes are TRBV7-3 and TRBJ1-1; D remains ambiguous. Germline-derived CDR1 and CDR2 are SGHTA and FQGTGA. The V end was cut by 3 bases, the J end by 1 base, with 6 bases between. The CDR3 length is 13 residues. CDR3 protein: CASSFGGNTEAFF. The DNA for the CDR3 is TGTGCCAGCAGCTTTGGCGGGAACACTGAAGCTTTCTTT.

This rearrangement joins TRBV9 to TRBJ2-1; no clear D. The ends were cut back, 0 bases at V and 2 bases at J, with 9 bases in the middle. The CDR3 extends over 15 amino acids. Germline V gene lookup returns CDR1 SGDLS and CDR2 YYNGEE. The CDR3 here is CASSVGPPPYNEQFF. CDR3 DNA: TGTGCCAGCAGCGTAGGACCGCCCCCCTACAATGAGCAGTTCTTC.

CDR3 sequence reads: CAIEDREAGNTIYF. The DNA of the CDR3 is TGTGCCATCGAAGACAGGGAGGCTGGAAACACCATATATTTT. The gene calls are TRBV5-4 and TRBJ1-3, with 7 bases that match TRBD1. The germline CDR1 and CDR2 sequences are SGHNT and YYREEE (reference sequence). Unmatched junction bases numbered 8, after V lost 9 bases and J lost 2 bases. CDR3 length: 14 residues. Drawing the rest from reference TRBV5-4 and TRBJ1-3, the complete variable domain is ETGVTQSPTHLIKTRGQQVTLRCSSQSGHNTVSWYQQALGQGPQFIFQYYREEENGRGNFPPRFSGLQFPNYSSELNVNALELDDSALYLCAIEDREAGNTIYFGEGSWLTVV.

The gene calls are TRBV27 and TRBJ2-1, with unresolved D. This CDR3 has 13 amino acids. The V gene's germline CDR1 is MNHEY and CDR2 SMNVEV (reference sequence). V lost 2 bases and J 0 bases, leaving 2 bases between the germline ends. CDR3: CASSLSSYNEQFF. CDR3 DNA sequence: TGTGCCAGCAGTTTAAGCTCCTACAATGAGCAGTTCTTC.

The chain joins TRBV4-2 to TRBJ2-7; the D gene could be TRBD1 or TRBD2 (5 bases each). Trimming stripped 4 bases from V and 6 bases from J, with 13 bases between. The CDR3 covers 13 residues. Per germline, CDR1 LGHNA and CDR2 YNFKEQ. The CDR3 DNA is TGTGCCAGCAGCCGGGAGCCAGGGAGCGAGCAGTACTTC. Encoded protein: CASSREPGSEQYF.

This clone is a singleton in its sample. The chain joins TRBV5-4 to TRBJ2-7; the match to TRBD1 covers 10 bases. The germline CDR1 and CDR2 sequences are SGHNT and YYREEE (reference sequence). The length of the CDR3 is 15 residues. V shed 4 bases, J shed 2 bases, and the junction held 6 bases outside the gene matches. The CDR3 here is CASSARDRGTYEQYF. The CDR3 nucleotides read TGTGCCAGCAGCGCCCGGGACAGGGGAACCTACGAGCAGTACTTC.

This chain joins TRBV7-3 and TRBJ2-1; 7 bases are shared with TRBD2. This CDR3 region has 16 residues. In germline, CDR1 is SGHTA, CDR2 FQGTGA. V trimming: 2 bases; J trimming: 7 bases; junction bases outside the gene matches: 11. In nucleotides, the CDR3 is TGTGCCAGCAGCTTAGGGGGGGGGAGGAGCAGGAATGAGCAGTTCTTC. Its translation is CASSLGGGRSRNEQFF.

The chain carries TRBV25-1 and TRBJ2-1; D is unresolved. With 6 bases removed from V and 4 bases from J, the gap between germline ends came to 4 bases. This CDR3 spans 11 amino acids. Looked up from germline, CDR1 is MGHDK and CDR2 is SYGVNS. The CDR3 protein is CASRLYNEQFF. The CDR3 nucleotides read TGTGCCAGCAGACTTTACAATGAGCAGTTCTTC.

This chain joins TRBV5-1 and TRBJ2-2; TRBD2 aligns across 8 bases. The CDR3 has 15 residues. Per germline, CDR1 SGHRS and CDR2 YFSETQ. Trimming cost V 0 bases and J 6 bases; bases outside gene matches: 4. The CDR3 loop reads CASSLAAGGPGELFF. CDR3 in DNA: TGCGCCAGCAGCTTGGCGGCGGGAGGACCCGGGGAGCTGTTTTTT.

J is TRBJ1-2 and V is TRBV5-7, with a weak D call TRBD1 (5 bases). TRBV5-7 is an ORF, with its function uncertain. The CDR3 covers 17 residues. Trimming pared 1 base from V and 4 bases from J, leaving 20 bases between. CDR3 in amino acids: CASSLRPRFQGPYGYTF. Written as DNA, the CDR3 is TGTGCCAGCAGCTTGCGCCCCCGCTTCCAGGGACCCTATGGCTACACCTTC.

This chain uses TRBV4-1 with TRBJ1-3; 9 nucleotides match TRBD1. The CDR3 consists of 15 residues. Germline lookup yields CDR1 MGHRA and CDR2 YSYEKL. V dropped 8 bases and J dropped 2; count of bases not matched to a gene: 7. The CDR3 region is CASERTGATGNTIYF. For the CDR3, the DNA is TGCGCCAGCGAAAGGACAGGGGCAACTGGAAACACCATATATTTT.

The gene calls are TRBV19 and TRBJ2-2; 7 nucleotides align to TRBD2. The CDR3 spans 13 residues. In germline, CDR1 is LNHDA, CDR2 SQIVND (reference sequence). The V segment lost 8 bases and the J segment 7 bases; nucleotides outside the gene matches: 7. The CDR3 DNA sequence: TGTGCCAGTGCCACGGGGGGTCACGGGGAGCTGTTTTTT. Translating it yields CASATGGHGELFF.

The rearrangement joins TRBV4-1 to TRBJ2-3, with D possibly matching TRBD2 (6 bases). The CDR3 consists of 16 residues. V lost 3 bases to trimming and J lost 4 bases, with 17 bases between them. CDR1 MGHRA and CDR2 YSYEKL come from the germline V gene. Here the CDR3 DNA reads TGCGCCAGCAGCCAGCCCTGGGGGGAAAGCGCAGATACGCAGTATTTT. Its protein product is CASSQPWGESADTQYF.

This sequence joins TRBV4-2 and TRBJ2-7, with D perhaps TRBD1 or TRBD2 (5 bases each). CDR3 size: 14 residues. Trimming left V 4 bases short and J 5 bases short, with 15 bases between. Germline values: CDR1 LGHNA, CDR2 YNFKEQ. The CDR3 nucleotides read TGTGCCAGCAGCCTTGGGGGTAGGTACCACGAGCAGTACTTC. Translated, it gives CASSLGGRYHEQYF.

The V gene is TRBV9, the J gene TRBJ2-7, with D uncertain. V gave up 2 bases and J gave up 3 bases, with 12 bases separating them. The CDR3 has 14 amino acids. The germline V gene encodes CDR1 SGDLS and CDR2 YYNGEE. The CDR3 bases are TGTGCCAGCAGCGTCGGTACGGCGCACTACGAGCAGTACTTC. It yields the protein CASSVGTAHYEQYF.

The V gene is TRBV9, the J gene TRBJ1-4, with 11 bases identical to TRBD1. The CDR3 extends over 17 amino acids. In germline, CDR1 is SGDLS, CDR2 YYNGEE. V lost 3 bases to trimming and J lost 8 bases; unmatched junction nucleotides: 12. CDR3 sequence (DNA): TGTGCCAGCAGCGGGCCCGCGGACAGGGGGCTGGAAGAAAAACTGTTTTTT. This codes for CASSGPADRGLEEKLFF.

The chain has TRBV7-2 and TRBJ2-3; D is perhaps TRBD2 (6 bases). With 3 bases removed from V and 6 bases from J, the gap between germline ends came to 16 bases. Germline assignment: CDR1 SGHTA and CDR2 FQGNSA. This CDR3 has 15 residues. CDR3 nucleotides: TGTGCCAGCAGCTTCACGTTACTAGCCCCTGATACGCAGTATTTT. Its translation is CASSFTLLAPDTQYF.

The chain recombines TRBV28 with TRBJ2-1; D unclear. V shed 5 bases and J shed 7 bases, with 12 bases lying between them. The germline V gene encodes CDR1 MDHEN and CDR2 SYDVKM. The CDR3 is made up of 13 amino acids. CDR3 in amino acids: CASSPPMLNEQFF. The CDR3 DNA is TGTGCCAGCAGTCCCCCGATGTTAAATGAGCAGTTCTTC.

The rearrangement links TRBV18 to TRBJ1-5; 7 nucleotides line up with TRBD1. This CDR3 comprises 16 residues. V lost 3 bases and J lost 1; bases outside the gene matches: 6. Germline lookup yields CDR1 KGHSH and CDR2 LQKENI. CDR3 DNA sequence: TGTGCCAGCTCACCCTACGGGACAGTAAGCAATCAGCCCCAGCATTTT. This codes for CASSPYGTVSNQPQHF.